The 32 T cell receptor beta chains presented below share a single source sample, sequenced in a study of T cell changes during pregnancy in multiple sclerosis. Produced via immunoSEQ multiplex PCR; TCRdb's table is partial and in-frame only. The repertoire consists of tens of thousands of clones, with almost 95% occurring once and the leading ten covering 3%. Here the sequenced sample was CD8+ T cells from peripheral blood mononuclear cells, taken in the third trimester of pregnancy. These receptors all stem from a female donor in good health, enrolled as a control in a pregnancy study.

The chain is built from TRBV15 and TRBJ1-4, with D possibly matching TRBD1 (5 bases). CDR1 LNHNV and CDR2 YYDKDF come from the germline V gene (reference sequence). This CDR3 contains 16 residues. The V gene lost 1 base and the J gene lost 5 bases, with 14 bases spanning the gap. The CDR3 region has the DNA TGTGCCACCAGCAGAGGCGGGGGGACCCAAAATGAAAAACTGTTTTTT. It specifies CATSRGGGTQNEKLFF.

The V and J genes are TRBV4-3 and TRBJ2-5, with 8 nucleotides matching TRBD2. CDR1 is LGHNA and CDR2 is YSLEER in the germline V gene. V lost 4 bases, J lost 4 bases, and 11 bases stayed unmatched. CDR3 length equals 16 residues. DNA of the CDR3: TGCGCCAGCAGCCGAACGTTTACGGGGGGGCCAGAGACCCAGTACTTC. This translates into CASSRTFTGGPETQYF.

As for this clone: One junction end does not reproduce the germline sequence, and a read error may be involved. V is TRBV9 and J is TRBJ1-2; a possible D gene is TRBD1 (5 bases). This CDR3 region has 12 residues. Germline values: CDR1 SGDLS, CDR2 YYNGEE. The CDR3 reads CASSEPPGLIAF. The CDR3 DNA sequence: TGTGCCAGCAGCGAACCTCCGGGACTTATCGCCTTC.

The chain is built from TRBV7-9 and TRBJ1-1, with D tentatively TRBD1 (6 bases). Germline V gene sequence: CDR1 SEHNR, CDR2 FQNEAQ (reference sequence). The CDR3 sequence is 14 residues long. V was trimmed by 5 bases and J by 8 bases, leaving 18 bases between them. As DNA, the CDR3 is TGTGCCAGCAGCCCAGAGGGGACAACCCGCGAAGCTTTCTTT. Amino acids: CASSPEGTTREAFF.

This chain uses TRBV19 with TRBJ1-1, with D possibly matching TRBD1 (5 bases). CDR1 is LNHDA and CDR2 is SQIVND in the germline V gene (reference sequence). V dropped 5 bases and J dropped 3 bases, with 7 bases sitting between them. This CDR3 is built from 12 residues. The CDR3 DNA reads TGTGCCAGTAGTGCAGGGTACACTGAAGCTTTCTTT. The encoded protein is CASSAGYTEAFF. The complete variable domain, with remaining parts taken from reference TRBV19 and TRBJ1-1, reads DGGITQSPKYLFRKEGQNVTLSCEQNLNHDAMYWYRQDPGQGLRLIYYSQIVNDFQKGDIAEGYSVSREKKESFPLTVTSAQKNPTAFYLCASSAGYTEAFFGQGTRLTVV.

The chain recombines TRBV19 with TRBJ2-7, with TRBD1 matching 9 bases. This CDR3 has 16 amino acids. Germline loops: CDR1 LNHDA, CDR2 SQIVND (reference sequence). The V and J ends lost 0 bases and 6 bases, in that order; junction bases with no gene match: 9. Written as DNA, the CDR3 is TGTGCCAGTAGTATAGATTTTGGACAGGGGACGGTCGAGCAGTACTTC. This translates into CASSIDFGQGTVEQYF. The entire variable domain, with the rest obtained from reference TRBV19 and TRBJ2-7, is as follows: DGGITQSPKYLFRKEGQNVTLSCEQNLNHDAMYWYRQDPGQGLRLIYYSQIVNDFQKGDIAEGYSVSREKKESFPLTVTSAQKNPTAFYLCASSIDFGQGTVEQYFGPGTRLTVT.

This sequence joins TRBV11-2 and TRBJ1-4; D ambiguous. Germline V gene lookup returns CDR1 SGHAT and CDR2 FQNNGV. The CDR3 runs 15 residues. V gave up 6 bases and J gave up 10 bases, with 21 bases separating them. CDR3 amino acids: CASRGKDSGVGKLFF. The CDR3 region has the DNA TGTGCCAGCAGGGGAAAGGACTCAGGTGTGGGAAAACTGTTTTTT.

The chain links TRBV29-1 to TRBJ1-2; D possibly corresponds to TRBD1 (6 bases). The V gene's germline CDR1 is SQVTM and CDR2 ANQGSEA. V lost 3 bases, J lost 5 bases, and 16 bases lay in between. The CDR3 loop spans 14 amino acids. The DNA of the CDR3 is TGCAGCGTTGAGCGCTGGACAGTCGAGTATGGCTACACCTTC. Protein sequence: CSVERWTVEYGYTF.

The rearrangement uses TRBV15 and TRBJ2-2; 10 bases fit TRBD1. CDR3 length equals 16 residues. V lost 4 bases and J lost 5; bases outside the gene matches: 7. Germline CDR1 is LNHNV and CDR2 is YYDKDF (reference sequence). The CDR3 sequence: CATSTDRGGSTGELFF. DNA of the CDR3: TGTGCCACCAGCACGGACAGGGGGGGTAGTACCGGGGAGCTGTTTTTT.

V is TRBV13 and J is TRBJ1-6; D gene unclear. The CDR3 has 14 residues. CDR1 is PRHDT and CDR2 is FYEKMQ in the germline V gene (reference sequence). V was cut by 3 bases and J by 11 bases, with 14 bases left in between. Here the CDR3 reads CASSFKYDYAPLHF. CDR3 in DNA: TGTGCCAGCAGCTTCAAATACGACTATGCACCCCTCCACTTT.

The chain uses TRBV4-3 and TRBJ2-1; TRBD2 aligns across 10 bases. The CDR3 contains 17 residues. Germline CDR1 LGHNA, CDR2 YSLEER. With 3 bases clipped from V and 3 bases from J, the junction kept 8 bases outside the gene matches. CDR3 coding DNA: TGCGCCAGCAGCCAGAGTCCAGCGGGGGGGCGCTACAATGAGCAGTTCTTC. This codes for CASSQSPAGGRYNEQFF.

CDR3 protein: CASSGSQWTGKGSPLHF. In DNA form, the CDR3 reads TGTGCCAGTAGTGGCTCCCAATGGACGGGAAAAGGTTCACCCCTCCACTTT. V is TRBV19 and J is TRBJ1-6, with D unclear. Trimming left V 5 bases short and J 9 bases short, with 23 bases between. This CDR3 spans 17 amino acids. Germline V gene sequence: CDR1 LNHDA, CDR2 SQIVND (reference sequence).

The chain combines TRBV27 with TRBJ1-3; 8 positions match TRBD1. Germline V CDR1 and CDR2: MNHEY, SMNVEV (reference sequence). The trim removed 5 bases at V and 2 bases at J, leaving 2 bases unmatched. The CDR3 consists of 14 residues. The CDR3 nucleotides are TGTGCCAGCAGTCTCAGGGGGCCTGGAAACACCATATATTTT. Amino acid sequence: CASSLRGPGNTIYF.

The chain uses TRBV7-9 and TRBJ1-2; weak D call: TRBD1 (6 bases). Germline V CDR1 and CDR2: SEHNR, FQNEAQ (reference sequence). CDR3 length: 14 amino acids. Trimming took off 4 bases at V and 2 bases at J, with 11 bases between the two ends. The CDR3 region is CASSSDSQNYGYTF. The DNA of the CDR3 is TGTGCCAGCAGCTCGGACAGCCAGAACTATGGCTACACCTTC.

This clone was seen only once. V usage is TRBV9 and J usage is TRBJ1-1; D unresolved. The CDR3 is 13 residues long. Trimming shortened V by 4 bases and J by 1 base, and 8 bases separated the two germline ends. Germline CDR1 SGDLS, CDR2 YYNGEE. CDR3 residues: CASSPPGNTEAFF. As DNA, the CDR3 is TGTGCCAGCAGCCCCCCCGGGAACACTGAAGCTTTCTTT.

This rearrangement joins TRBV15 to TRBJ1-4; 10 nucleotides line up with TRBD1. CDR1 and CDR2 from the germline V gene are LNHNV and YYDKDF (reference sequence). With V trimmed by 5 bases and J by 6 bases, 9 bases remained unmatched. CDR3 length: 16 amino acids. CDR3 residues: CATSRSSGTGDEKLFF. The CDR3 nucleotides read TGTGCCACCAGCCGATCCTCCGGGACAGGGGATGAAAAACTGTTTTTT.

CDR3 sequence (DNA): TGTGCCAGCAGCCCCCCTGGGACAGGCATGAACACTGAAGCTTTCTTT. It encodes CASSPPGTGMNTEAFF. This rearrangement joins TRBV7-9 to TRBJ1-1, with 8 bases that match TRBD1. Germline values: CDR1 SEHNR, CDR2 FQNEAQ (reference sequence). This CDR3 spans 16 amino acids. The J segment lost 0 bases and the V segment lost 5 bases, leaving 8 bases of the junction unmatched.

This clone came up once. In DNA, the CDR3 is TGTGCCAGCAGCCCCTGGGGACAGGGTAATGAAAAACTGTTTTTT. Translating it yields CASSPWGQGNEKLFF. The chain employs TRBV11-2 and TRBJ1-4; TRBD1 aligns across 9 bases. This CDR3 is built from 15 residues. The germline gives CDR1 SGHAT, CDR2 FQNNGV. Trimming at V came to 5 bases and at J to 4 bases, leaving 5 bases not matched to a gene. Complete variable domain (other parts from reference TRBV11-2 and TRBJ1-4): EAGVAQSPRYKIIEKRQSVAFWCNPISGHATLYWYQQILGQGPKLLIQFQNNGVVDDSQLPKDRFSAERLKGVDSTLKIQPAKLEDSAVYLCASSPWGQGNEKLFFGSGTQLSVL.

The chain carries TRBV6-5 and TRBJ1-2; the D is unclear. V lost 4 bases and J 2 bases, leaving 8 bases between the germline ends. The CDR3 consists of 13 residues. In germline, CDR1 is MNHEY, CDR2 SVGAGI. In nucleotides, the CDR3 is TGTGCCAGCAGTTTGACTGAGAACTATGGCTACACCTTC. Residues: CASSLTENYGYTF.

The chain carries TRBV4-3 and TRBJ2-1; perhaps TRBD2 as D (6 bases). Trimming took 1 base from V and 3 from J, leaving 10 bases between them. The CDR3 sequence is 15 residues long. Germline V gives CDR1 LGHNA, CDR2 YSLEER. CDR3 sequence reads: CASSQGDSGYNEQFF. DNA for the CDR3: TGCGCCAGCAGCCAAGGGGATAGCGGCTACAATGAGCAGTTCTTC.

The genes are TRBV7-9 and TRBJ2-3; 12 bases are a match to TRBD1. Per germline, CDR1 SEHNR and CDR2 FQNEAQ (reference sequence). The CDR3 loop spans 19 amino acids. V trimming: 5 bases; J trimming: 4 bases; junction bases outside the gene matches: 16. CDR3 residues: CASSGGPGTGGLGPDTQYF. Written as DNA, the CDR3 is TGTGCCAGCAGCGGTGGGCCCGGGACAGGGGGCTTAGGGCCAGATACGCAGTATTTT.

This chain uses TRBV7-3 with TRBJ2-1, with 11 bases identical to TRBD2. Germline V gene lookup returns CDR1 SGHTA and CDR2 FQGTGA. Germline trimming cut 1 base from V and 7 bases from J; bases unmatched to any gene: 6. The CDR3 has 16 residues. CDR3: CASSLRGTSGYNEQFF. The CDR3, as DNA: TGTGCCAGCAGCTTAAGAGGGACTAGCGGATATAATGAGCAGTTCTTC.

The chain links TRBV29-1 to TRBJ1-2; D is undetermined. The V gene lost 0 bases and the J gene lost 8 bases, with 16 bases spanning the gap. This CDR3 is built from 14 residues. Germline CDR1 reads SQVTM; CDR2 reads ANQGSEA. CDR3 sequence (DNA): TGCAGCGTTGAAGATCTTCGAGCCCTTAAGGGCTACACCTTC. It translates to CSVEDLRALKGYTF.

The CDR3 sequence is CASSRSRGSGNTIYF. In DNA, the CDR3 is TGTGCCAGCAGCCGGTCTCGGGGCTCTGGAAACACCATATATTTT. The rearrangement joins TRBV7-8 to TRBJ1-3; D gene uncertain. The germline gives CDR1 SGHVS, CDR2 FQNEAQ. CDR3 size: 15 residues. Trimming cost V 5 bases and J 0 bases, with 11 bases left between them.

The V gene is TRBV9, the J gene TRBJ2-1; D may be TRBD2 (6 bases). The germline gives CDR1 SGDLS, CDR2 YYNGEE. Trimming removed 4 bases from V and 4 bases from J, with 18 bases in between. This CDR3 comprises 16 residues. The CDR3 coding sequence is TGTGCCAGCAGCTCCGAGTGGGGCGGGGCTTACAATGAGCAGTTCTTC. Protein product: CASSSEWGGAYNEQFF.

The chain is built from TRBV5-4 and TRBJ1-1, with 7 nucleotides matching TRBD1. The ends lost 7 bases at V and 1 base at J; junction bases unmatched: 10. Per the germline V gene, CDR1 is SGHNT and CDR2 is YYREEE (reference sequence). There are 15 residues in the CDR3. The CDR3 DNA is TGTGCCAGCGGAATTATCGGGACAGCGAACACTGAAGCTTTCTTT. Translated, it gives CASGIIGTANTEAFF.

The gene calls are TRBV18 and TRBJ1-2; 8 bases agree with TRBD1. V dropped 8 bases and J dropped 7; count of bases not matched to a gene: 6. CDR1 is KGHSH, CDR2 LQKENI, per germline. The CDR3 sequence is 12 residues long. The CDR3 is CASPGTGGGYTF. CDR3 in DNA: TGTGCCAGCCCCGGGACAGGTGGTGGCTACACCTTC.

V usage is TRBV5-5 and J usage is TRBJ1-1; possible D gene TRBD1, 6 bases. Per the germline V gene, CDR1 is SGHKS and CDR2 is YYEKEE (reference sequence). Between the trimmed V and J ends, which lost 6 bases and 6 bases, there was a span of 18 bases. The CDR3 contains 14 residues. CDR3 amino acids: CASNIAQGLSEAFF. DNA of the CDR3: TGTGCCAGCAACATAGCACAGGGTCTCTCTGAAGCTTTCTTT. The full variable domain, rest sourced from reference TRBV5-5 and TRBJ1-1, is DAGVTQSPTHLIKTRGQQVTLRCSPISGHKSVSWYQQVLGQGPQFIFQYYEKEERGRGNFPDRFSARQFPNYSSELNVNALLLGDSALYLCASNIAQGLSEAFFGQGTRLTVV.

This clone was observed a single time. The chain recombines TRBV9 with TRBJ2-3, with 11 bases aligning to TRBD2. Germline assignment: CDR1 SGDLS and CDR2 YYNGEE. The CDR3 is made up of 18 amino acids. With 0 bases clipped from V and 3 bases from J, the junction kept 9 bases outside the gene matches. This chain's CDR3 is CASSVVPLVAGGTDTQYF. The CDR3 coding sequence is TGTGCCAGCAGCGTAGTCCCACTGGTAGCGGGGGGGACAGATACGCAGTATTTT. Full variable domain (outside the CDR3, taken from reference TRBV9 and TRBJ2-3): DSGVTQTPKHLITATGQRVTLRCSPRSGDLSVYWYQQSLDQGLQFLIQYYNGEERAKGNILERFSAQQFPDLHSELNLSSLELGDSALYFCASSVVPLVAGGTDTQYFGPGTRLTVL.

The rearrangement joins TRBV30 to TRBJ1-2, with D perhaps matching TRBD1 (5 bases). The germline V gene has CDR1 GTSNPN and CDR2 SVGIG (reference sequence). V lost 2 bases and J lost 4, with 29 bases in between. This CDR3 region has 19 residues. The CDR3 here is CAWSSRGIYQGKAPYGYTF. CDR3 sequence (DNA): TGTGCCTGGAGTTCTCGGGGGATTTACCAGGGCAAAGCCCCCTATGGCTACACCTTC.

The chain is built from TRBV2 and TRBJ2-7; 7 nucleotides align to TRBD1. The CDR3 totals 15 residues. Germline CDR1 is SNHLY and CDR2 is FYNNEI. The trim removed 4 bases at V and 0 bases at J, leaving 6 bases unmatched. The CDR3 DNA sequence: TGTGCCAGCAGTGTGTGGACAGGCAGCTCCTACGAGCAGTACTTC. Encoded protein: CASSVWTGSSYEQYF.

The chain recombines TRBV5-4 with TRBJ2-6; D perhaps matches TRBD1 (5 bases). Per the germline V gene, CDR1 is SGHNT and CDR2 is YYREEE (reference sequence). The CDR3 runs 17 residues. Trimming left V 5 bases short and J 0 bases short, with 15 bases between. The CDR3, as DNA: TGTGCCAGCAGTGGATCCTCAGGGAACTCTGGGGCCAACGTCCTGACTTTC. Protein product: CASSGSSGNSGANVLTF.